This T cell receptor beta chain was observed in a study of CD8 T cells in Susac syndrome. This CDR3 is built from 13 residues. Between the trimmed V and J ends, which lost 2 bases and 9 bases, there was a span of 13 bases. Germline CDR1 reads SGHTA; CDR2 reads FQGNSA. This clonotype has only one observation. Random hexamers were used to reverse transcribe the RNA input (roughly 0.5 to 1 ug). TCRdb re-called the immunoSEQ multiplex PCR reads through MiXCR, storing one row per CDR3 protein. The sample includes roughly 180,000 distinct CDR3 sequences, about 95% of them seen just once. This receptor was taken from a human donor in good health. V and J are TRBV7-2 and TRBJ1-2; D is unresolved. What was sequenced was CD4+ T cells from PBMCs. For the CDR3, the DNA is TGTGCCAGCAGCTTATTTCGGGGAGAAAGCTACACCTTC. Translating gives CASSLFRGESYTF.